The table lists the clone carrying this T cell receptor (beta chain) with a few counts. Its antigen is not known. The CDR3 runs to 15 residues. J was trimmed by 2 bases and V by 6 bases; bases with no gene match: 6. From germline, CDR1 is SGHRS and CDR2 YFSETQ. The sample is drawn from a study of T-cell reconstitution after alpha-beta-depleted transplantation in children. Study-wide points: When one year had passed after transplant, most T-cell counts and diversity came from newly produced T cells. There were some patients whose high TCRbeta diversity at day 60 came from surviving recipient T cells and thymic progenitors. Roughly two months post-transplant, alpha-beta T cells reportedly originated from several hundred graft clones that had expanded.

A library of TCRbeta sequences, prepared with unique molecular identifiers, was generated. TCRdb reanalysed the PCR reads using MiXCR and keeps one entry per CDR3 protein. The data show about 250,000 distinct CDR3 sequences, 20% to 30% seen once. The chain recombines TRBV5-1 with TRBJ2-3; TRBD2 agrees at 10 bases. This specimen consisted of PBMCs, mostly from graft donor cells, obtained 360 days after TCRalphabeta/CD19-depleted stem cell transplant. This TCR came from a female patient younger than 10 who had a stem cell transplant for congenital amegakaryocytic thrombocytopenia, so the T cells may come from the graft donor. CDR3 sequence reads: CASTIAGGLTDTQYF. The DNA for the CDR3 is TGCGCCAGCACCATAGCGGGGGGACTCACAGATACGCAGTATTTT.